The present T cell receptor beta chain was sequenced within a study of blood T cell repertoires in COVID-19. Overall study: Samples representing acute and convalescent COVID-19 were sourced from the United States, Italy and Spain. T cells, B-cell-depleted T cells, or PBMCs supplied cDNA or gDNA.

In this sample, this clone turned up a few times. The CDR3 has 16 amino acids. Trimming pared 0 bases from V and 3 bases from J, leaving 12 bases between. Germline V gene sequence: CDR1 LNHNV, CDR2 YYDKDF (reference sequence). Per the original data handling: Reference gene primer amplification yielded estimated nucleated cell counts. Clones were sequenced by immunoSEQ multiplex PCR, and TCRdb holds only the in-frame ones, with some missing. Clonal size and the V and J genes are those of that table, whereas D and trimming came from the DNA. The sample has roughly 150,000 clones, 75% to 90% seen once. Sequencing input: peripheral blood. This TCR came from a man aged 55 to 70 with active or convalescent COVID-19. This chain connects TRBV15 to TRBJ1-5; maybe TRBD1 (5 bases). The CDR3 DNA is TGTGCCACCAGCAGAGAATCGGGACTCCTCAATCAGCCCCAGCATTTT. Encoded protein: CATSRESGLLNQPQHF.